A selection of T cell receptor beta chains follows, all from one sample in a study of blood T cell repertoires in COVID-19. Using immunoSEQ multiplex PCR, the repertoire was profiled, and TCRdb retains in-frame clones only, with some absent. The profile shows about 140,000 clones, under 90% of them singletons. The sequenced material came from peripheral blood. These receptors were collected from a woman over 75 in a cohort sampled during active or convalescent COVID-19. The CDR3 runs from the conserved cysteine through the conserved F or W. Each record gives: D gene, clone size, V gene, J gene, CDR3 protein, CDR3 DNA. D genes are given only for firm matches. The size entry is marked missing in some rows and otherwise reads once, few, many or a size class.

d_call: .; clone_size: .; v_call: TRBV18; j_call: TRBJ1-3; cdr3_aa: CASSPPVRDTIYF; cdr3_nt: TGTGCCAGCTCACCACCGGTCAGGGACACCATATATTTT
d_call: .; clone_size: .; v_call: TRBV18; j_call: TRBJ1-1; cdr3_aa: CASSPWTDTEAFF; cdr3_nt: TGTGCCAGCTCACCCTGGACAGACACTGAAGCTTTCTTT
d_call: TRBD1; clone_size: .; v_call: TRBV5-1; j_call: TRBJ1-1; cdr3_aa: CASSWGQANTEAFF; cdr3_nt: TGCGCCAGCAGCTGGGGACAGGCGAACACTGAAGCTTTCTTT
d_call: .; clone_size: .; v_call: TRBV18; j_call: TRBJ1-2; cdr3_aa: CASSQERKYGYTF; cdr3_nt: TGTGCCAGCTCACAAGAGAGAAAATATGGCTACACCTTC
d_call: .; clone_size: .; v_call: TRBV6-2/TRBV6-3; j_call: TRBJ2-5; cdr3_aa: CASSYTGRGETQYF; cdr3_nt: TGTGCCAGCAGTTACACAGGGAGAGGAGAGACCCAGTACTTC
d_call: .; clone_size: .; v_call: TRBV4-2; j_call: TRBJ2-3; cdr3_aa: CASSQDLGATDTQYF; cdr3_nt: TGTGCCAGCAGCCAAGATCTAGGGGCAACAGATACGCAGTATTTT
d_call: TRBD1; clone_size: .; v_call: TRBV18; j_call: TRBJ2-4; cdr3_aa: CASSSIAAAGGFSKNIQYF; cdr3_nt: TGTGCCAGCTCATCGATTGCGGCGGCAGGGGGCTTTAGCAAAAACATTCAGTACTTC
d_call: .; clone_size: .; v_call: TRBV7-2; j_call: TRBJ1-4; cdr3_aa: CASSLVQGNEKLFF; cdr3_nt: TGTGCCAGCAGCTTAGTTCAGGGTAATGAAAAACTGTTTTTT
d_call: TRBD1; clone_size: .; v_call: TRBV6-5; j_call: TRBJ1-1; cdr3_aa: CASSSGTGTGPEAFF; cdr3_nt: TGTGCCAGCAGTTCCGGGACAGGGACGGGGCCTGAAGCTTTCTTT
d_call: TRBD1; clone_size: .; v_call: TRBV5-1; j_call: TRBJ1-2; cdr3_aa: CASSLVGQDSSWFYGYTF; cdr3_nt: TGCGCCAGCAGCTTGGTAGGACAGGATTCCTCGTGGTTCTATGGCTACACCTTC
d_call: .; clone_size: .; v_call: TRBV7-7; j_call: TRBJ2-1; cdr3_aa: CASSDRWTLSYNEQFF; cdr3_nt: TGTGCTAGCAGCGATCGATGGACTCTCTCCTACAATGAGCAGTTCTTC
d_call: .; clone_size: .; v_call: TRBV24-1; j_call: TRBJ1-2; cdr3_aa: CATSDSSGINYGYTF; cdr3_nt: TGTGCCACCAGTGATTCAAGTGGCATTAACTATGGCTACACCTTC
d_call: .; clone_size: once; v_call: TRBV4-3; j_call: TRBJ1-2; cdr3_aa: CASSQVNYYGYTF; cdr3_nt: TGCGCCAGCAGCCAAGTAAACTACTATGGCTACACCTTC